Here is one TCR beta chain with its context. Its antigen is as yet unknown. Specified time point: peripheral blood 6 weeks after treatment start. Patients were diagnosed with urothelial carcinoma, either locally advanced or metastatic. Produced via immunoSEQ multiplex PCR; TCRdb's table is partial and in-frame only. The profile shows 100,000 to 150,000 clones, about 82% of them singletons. The sample originates from a study of PD-L1 blockade in urothelial cancer. Study summary: There were a median of approximately 150,000 T cells in blood samples.

Germline V CDR1 and CDR2: SNHLY, FYNNEI. The CDR3 spans 14 residues. With 6 bases clipped from V and 1 base from J, the junction kept 4 bases outside the gene matches. Findings of the study overall: Tumor-associated TCR clones expanded more in blood at 3 weeks in patients with durable benefit.

The sample was PBMCs, taken around atezolizumab (anti-PD-L1) treatment. The sequence was collected from a middle-aged man with urothelial cancer. J is TRBJ2-7 and V is TRBV2, with TRBD1 matching over 9 bases. CDR3 amino acids: CASRTGGNSYEQYF. The CDR3 DNA is TGTGCCAGCAGAACAGGGGGCAATTCCTACGAGCAGTACTTC.